The next 30 T cell receptor beta chains were all read from a single sample in a study of human T cells and chemical hapten exposure. Time point meaning: patch test 2, 6 weeks after DPC sensitization. Treatment specified: therapeutic diphenylcyclopropenone sensitization with weekly scalp DPC. TCRdb reanalysed the RACE reads using MiXCR and keeps one entry per CDR3 protein. This table has 25,000 to 30,000 distinct CDR3 sequences, 7.5% to 10% appearing once. This specimen consisted of whole blood, obtained in connection with sensitization to the hapten diphenylcyclopropenone (DPC). The receptors stem from a man aged 30 to 45 with alopecia areata. Some clones in this sample may be carry-over from other donors' samples.

The chain recombines TRBV6-4 with TRBJ2-3; D gene unclear. Trimming removed 2 bases from V and 3 bases from J, with 9 bases in between. Per germline, CDR1 MRHNA and CDR2 SNTAGT. This CDR3 has 14 residues. Here the CDR3 DNA reads TGTGCCAGCAGTGACGTCACCCGGACAGATACGCAGTATTTT. It yields the protein CASSDVTRTDTQYF.

The gene calls are TRBV5-5 and TRBJ2-1, with D possibly being TRBD2 (6 bases). Germline loops: CDR1 SGHKS, CDR2 YYEKEE (reference sequence). V was shortened by 3 bases and J by 11 bases, with 15 bases between the two germline ends. CDR3 length equals 13 residues. The DNA for the CDR3 is TGTGCCAGCAGCTCCGGGGACTTAGCTAAGCAGTTCTTC. It encodes CASSSGDLAKQFF.

This clonotype came up many times. This chain joins TRBV5-5 and TRBJ2-3, with D maybe TRBD2 (6 bases). Germline assignment: CDR1 SGHKS and CDR2 YYEKEE (reference sequence). Trimming cost V 3 bases and J 0 bases, with 8 bases left between them. The CDR3 has 14 residues. The CDR3 DNA sequence: TGTGCCAGCAGCTGGGGGACTAGCACAGATACGCAGTATTTT. Protein: CASSWGTSTDTQYF.

A few counts support this clonotype. This chain links TRBV20-1 with TRBJ2-4; D is unresolved. V was shortened by 6 bases and J by 1 base, with 7 bases between the two germline ends. Germline V gene data show CDR1 as DFQATT and CDR2 as SNEGSKA (reference sequence). The CDR3 extends over 12 amino acids. CDR3 protein: CSAGIAKNIQYF. Written as DNA, the CDR3 is TGCAGTGCAGGGATCGCCAAAAACATTCAGTACTTC.

The V gene is TRBV30, the J gene TRBJ2-7; a possible D gene is TRBD1 (6 bases). The CDR3 totals 13 residues. The V end was cut by 2 bases, the J end by 3 bases, with 11 bases between. Germline-derived CDR1 and CDR2 are GTSNPN and SVGIG (reference sequence). The CDR3 nucleotides read TGTGCCTGGAGTCGGGACACGTTCTACGAGCAGTACTTC. This encodes CAWSRDTFYEQYF.

In its sample, this clonotype was seen a few times. The rearrangement links TRBV2 to TRBJ1-3, with TRBD1 matching 8 bases. The CDR3 has 20 residues. J lost 2 bases, V lost 2 bases, and 17 bases had no gene match. The germline CDR1 and CDR2 sequences are SNHLY and FYNNEI. For the CDR3, the DNA is TGTGCCAGCAGTGAAAGAAAGGGACAGGTTCGTGGGGCTGCTGGAAACACCATATATTTT. Translated: CASSERKGQVRGAAGNTIYF.

This clonotype appeared a few times. The V call is TRBV27, the J call TRBJ2-5; tentative D call: TRBD1 (6 bases). Germline CDR1 MNHEY, CDR2 SMNVEV (reference sequence). The CDR3 has 17 residues. V dropped 5 bases and J dropped 2 bases, with 21 bases sitting between them. CDR3 sequence: CASSTIRLKRGQETQYF. DNA for the CDR3: TGTGCCAGCAGTACCATCCGATTAAAGAGGGGGCAAGAGACCCAGTACTTC.

This clonotype came up many times. This chain joins TRBV19 and TRBJ2-1; TRBD2 agrees at 11 bases. Germline loops: CDR1 LNHDA, CDR2 SQIVND (reference sequence). Trimming took 6 bases from V and 3 from J; bases not matched to a gene: 4. The CDR3 spans 15 residues. CDR3 DNA: TGTGCCAGTAGCCAACTAGCGGGAGTCTACAATGAGCAGTTCTTC. Translation gives CASSQLAGVYNEQFF.

V gene TRBV6-4 combines with J gene TRBJ2-3; D might be TRBD2 (5 bases). The CDR3 has 12 residues. Looked up from germline, CDR1 is MRHNA and CDR2 is SNTAGT. V gave up 10 bases and J gave up 2 bases, with 10 bases separating them. CDR3 in amino acids: CATKDFTDTQYF. CDR3 in DNA: TGTGCCACGAAGGACTTCACAGATACGCAGTATTTT.

The chain joins TRBV5-1 to TRBJ1-3; D gene uncertain. This CDR3 is built from 15 residues. CDR1 is SGHRS and CDR2 is YFSETQ in the germline V gene. Trimming removed 4 bases at V and 2 bases at J, with 13 bases between. CDR3 coding DNA: TGCGCCAGCAGCCGCGGGCAATCCACTGGAAACACCATATATTTT. It is translated as CASSRGQSTGNTIYF.

V usage is TRBV5-1 and J usage is TRBJ1-1, with D maybe TRBD1 (6 bases). V was trimmed by 3 bases and J by 7 bases, leaving 13 bases between them. Per germline, CDR1 SGHRS and CDR2 YFSETQ. This CDR3 has 13 residues. CDR3 bases: TGCGCCAGCAGCTGGAACAGGGAGGTTGAAGCTTTCTTT. Its protein is CASSWNREVEAFF.

In its sample, this clonotype was seen many times. The J gene is TRBJ1-1, the V gene TRBV4-3; D might be TRBD1 (6 bases). Germline-derived CDR1 and CDR2 are LGHNA and YSLEER. Deletions cut 0 bases from V and 4 bases from J, with 12 bases between. The CDR3 runs to 15 residues. CDR3 loop: CASSQEPRGGTEAFF. Here the CDR3 DNA reads TGCGCCAGCAGCCAAGAGCCCAGGGGCGGCACTGAAGCTTTCTTT.

At least ten counts were recorded for this clonotype. V and J are TRBV3-1 and TRBJ2-4; tentatively, D is TRBD2 (5 bases). The V end lost 0 bases, the J end lost 13 bases, and 13 bases lay between the germline ends. This CDR3 has 13 residues. In germline, CDR1 is LGHDT, CDR2 YNNKEL (reference sequence). The chain's CDR3 is CASSQDLTGIQYF. The CDR3 bases are TGTGCCAGCAGCCAAGATCTAACGGGAATCCAGTACTTC.

This chain joins TRBV3-1 and TRBJ2-5, with a tentative D call TRBD2 (5 bases). CDR1 is LGHDT and CDR2 is YNNKEL in the germline V gene (reference sequence). The CDR3 is made up of 15 amino acids. V was trimmed by 0 bases and J by 0 bases, leaving 8 bases between them. The CDR3 DNA is TGTGCCAGCAGCCAAGACGGAGGCTACCAAGAGACCCAGTACTTC. It codes for CASSQDGGYQETQYF.

This clonotype was counted a few times. The CDR3 sequence: CATWTEGTDTQYF. In nucleotides, the CDR3 is TGTGCCACCTGGACAGAGGGGACAGATACGCAGTATTTT. The chain is built from TRBV10-3 and TRBJ2-3, with D possibly TRBD1 on 6 matching bases. The germline V and J ends were trimmed by 10 bases and 3 bases, with 14 bases remaining between them. The CDR3 consists of 13 residues. From germline, CDR1 is ENHRY and CDR2 SYGVKD.

This clonotype was counted many times. This chain uses TRBV18 with TRBJ1-5; perhaps TRBD1 as D (5 bases). The length of the CDR3 is 18 residues. Germline CDR1 KGHSH, CDR2 LQKENI. Trimming cost V 3 bases and J 0 bases, with 18 bases left between them. CDR3 residues: CASSPRTQGTGSNQPQHF. The CDR3 nucleotides are TGTGCCAGCTCACCTAGGACCCAGGGAACGGGTAGCAATCAGCCCCAGCATTTT.

This clonotype was picked up a small number of times. The gene calls are TRBV11-2 and TRBJ2-7; TRBD1 matches 12 bases. CDR3 length: 17 residues. The ends lost 5 bases at V and 0 bases at J; junction bases unmatched: 8. The germline V gene has CDR1 SGHAT and CDR2 FQNNGV. CDR3 residues: CASSHGTGGLSSYEQYF. The CDR3 DNA is TGTGCCAGCAGCCACGGGACAGGGGGCCTAAGCTCCTACGAGCAGTACTTC.

The rearrangement joins TRBV29-1 to TRBJ1-2; D may be TRBD1 (5 bases). The germline V and J ends were trimmed by 5 bases and 7 bases, with 11 bases remaining between them. CDR3 length: 11 amino acids. The V gene's germline CDR1 is SQVTM and CDR2 ANQGSEA. CDR3 residues: CSVSGSGGYTF. The CDR3 nucleotides are TGCAGCGTTTCAGGGTCCGGTGGCTACACCTTC.

This clonotype appeared many times. V usage is TRBV6-4 and J usage is TRBJ2-1; possible D gene TRBD2, 6 bases. V was pared by 2 bases and J by 6 bases, with 14 bases between. The CDR3 has 15 residues. Looked up from germline, CDR1 is MRHNA and CDR2 is SNTAGT. CDR3 residues: CASSDGGRLANEQFF. CDR3 in DNA: TGTGCCAGCAGTGACGGGGGGAGGCTGGCCAATGAGCAGTTCTTC.

This clonotype occurred a few times. V and J are TRBV29-1 and TRBJ1-1; perhaps TRBD1 as D (5 bases). CDR3 size: 12 residues. Germline V CDR1 and CDR2: SQVTM, ANQGSEA. The ends were cut back, 6 bases at V and 9 bases at J, with 17 bases in the middle. The CDR3 DNA is TGCAGCGTCAAAGCTACGCCGGACAAAGCTTTCTTT. Protein: CSVKATPDKAFF.

This clonotype appeared many times. V is TRBV6-1 and J is TRBJ2-1; D gene uncertain. The CDR3 runs to 14 residues. Germline CDR1 is MNHNS and CDR2 is SASEGT. The V end was cut by 3 bases, the J end by 7 bases, with 13 bases between. The CDR3 sequence: CASSDQLISNEQFF. CDR3 nucleotides: TGTGCCAGCAGTGATCAGTTGATAAGTAATGAGCAGTTCTTC.

This clonotype occurred many times. The chain carries TRBV19 and TRBJ2-3; D is perhaps TRBD2 (5 bases). Deletions cut 3 bases from V and 0 bases from J, with 10 bases between. CDR1 and CDR2 from the germline V gene are LNHDA and SQIVND (reference sequence). The CDR3 covers 15 residues. The CDR3 nucleotides are TGTGCCAGTAGTATTGGTGGCGGGAGCACAGATACGCAGTATTTT. Protein product: CASSIGGGSTDTQYF.

The chain couples TRBV27 to TRBJ2-4; D may be TRBD1 (6 bases). V lost 0 bases and J 5 bases, leaving 11 bases between the germline ends. The CDR3 runs to 15 residues. Per the germline V gene, CDR1 is MNHEY and CDR2 is SMNVEV (reference sequence). The chain's CDR3 is CASSLSRRTENIQYF. CDR3 nucleotides: TGTGCCAGCAGTTTATCGAGGAGGACAGAAAACATTCAGTACTTC.

The genes are TRBV20-1 and TRBJ2-2; 13 bases are a match to TRBD2. The CDR3 covers 14 residues. Unmatched junction bases numbered 0, after V lost 3 bases and J lost 5 bases. The germline V gene has CDR1 DFQATT and CDR2 SNEGSKA (reference sequence). CDR3 in amino acids: CSARTSGGTGELFF. CDR3 sequence (DNA): TGCAGTGCTAGGACTAGCGGGGGGACCGGGGAGCTGTTTTTT.

At least ten counts were recorded for this clonotype. The rearrangement uses TRBV5-1 and TRBJ2-7, with TRBD1 matching over 10 bases. The CDR3 has 14 residues. From germline, CDR1 is SGHRS and CDR2 YFSETQ. V shed 0 bases, J shed 5 bases, and the junction held 2 bases outside the gene matches. As DNA, the CDR3 is TGCGCCAGCAGCTTGGGACAGGGGGCGGACGAGCAGTACTTC. It encodes CASSLGQGADEQYF.

This clonotype was seen more than once but under ten times. The rearrangement joins TRBV6-2 or TRBV6-3 to TRBJ2-4, with 9 bases lining up with TRBD1. Looked up from germline, CDR1 is MNHEY and CDR2 is SVGEGT. Losses at the gene ends were 4 bases for V and 3 bases for J; bases not matched to a gene: 4. CDR3 length: 15 amino acids. The CDR3 nucleotides are TGTGCCAGCAGTTGGACAGGGGTCGGCAAAAACATTCAGTACTTC. Amino acids: CASSWTGVGKNIQYF.

The chain couples TRBV9 to TRBJ2-1; D gene unclear. Germline V gene sequence: CDR1 SGDLS, CDR2 YYNGEE. The length of the CDR3 is 16 residues. V dropped 3 bases and J dropped 0 bases, with 13 bases sitting between them. CDR3 protein: CASSANPPRSYNEQFF. For the CDR3, the DNA is TGTGCCAGCAGCGCTAATCCACCTCGCTCCTACAATGAGCAGTTCTTC.

Notes on this clonotype: This may be a read error: a much more frequent sequence differs by one nucleotide. The missing conserved phenylalanine or tryptophan at the end of this CDR3 makes a read error likely. The CDR3, as DNA: TGTGCCAGCAGGGTGACAGCTAAGGACGATCAGCCCCAGCATTCT. Residues: CASRVTAKDDQPQHS. The J gene is TRBJ1-5, the V gene TRBV6-6, with D tentatively TRBD1 (5 bases). Germline V gives CDR1 MNHNY, CDR2 SVGAGI (reference sequence). The V end lost 6 bases, the J end lost 5 bases, and 17 bases lay between the germline ends. There are 15 residues in the CDR3.

This clonotype came up many times. The chain combines TRBV18 with TRBJ2-7; D unresolved. This CDR3 region has 13 residues. Per the germline V gene, CDR1 is KGHSH and CDR2 is LQKENI. Trimming pared 3 bases from V and 5 bases from J, leaving 11 bases between. This CDR3 reads CASSPARRDEQYF. The CDR3 coding sequence is TGTGCCAGCTCACCTGCTCGGAGAGACGAGCAGTACTTC.

J is TRBJ2-3 and V is TRBV15, with TRBD2 matching 9 bases. CDR1 is LNHNV, CDR2 YYDKDF, per germline (reference sequence). V dropped 2 bases and J dropped 2; count of bases not matched to a gene: 8. This CDR3 has 17 amino acids. The CDR3 sequence is CATSRRSSGILTDTQYF. DNA of the CDR3: TGTGCCACCAGCAGAAGGTCTAGCGGGATACTCACAGATACGCAGTATTTT.